The next 19 T cell receptor gamma chains were all read from a single sample in a study of γδ T cells in repeated Plasmodium falciparum infection. TCRdb re-called clones from the multiplex PCR reads via CATT. The repertoire consists of some 32,000 gamma-chain clones, with roughly 1.4% occurring once and the leading ten covering approximately 19%. Bulk repertoires came from Vgamma9/Vdelta2+ or Vdelta2-negative gammadelta T cells flow-sorted from PBMC. The specimen was gamma-delta T cells from blood. Every receptor here comes from a pool of human donors (malaria-infected and uninfected, not separated).

This clone has more than one count but fewer than ten. The protein TCRdb gives is from a much larger clone and does not agree with this DNA's translation at residue 11, likely a read error; the protein shown here comes from the DNA. Called V gene: TRGV3; the J gene was not called. In germline, CDR1 is VTNTFY, CDR2 YDVSTARD (reference sequence). The CDR3 runs 13 residues. CDR3 sequence (DNA): TGTGCCACCTGGGACAGGCGCGTTTATAAGGAACTCTTT. Its protein product is CATWDRRVYKELF.

Concerning this clone: A far larger clone differs by one base, so this is likely a read error. Additional DNA sequences in this sample encode the identical CDR3. The chain has TRGV9 and TRGJP. TCRdb does not report a J gene; here it was assigned by matching the DNA to germline references. The V segment lost 0 bases and the J segment 9 bases; nucleotides outside the gene matches: 14. Per the germline V gene, CDR1 is GITISATS and CDR2 is ISYDGTV (reference sequence). The CDR3 extends over 19 amino acids. The CDR3 sequence is CALWEVIRAEGLGKKIKVF. CDR3 coding DNA: TGTGCCTTGTGGGAGGTGATAAGAGCTGAAGGGTTGGGCAAAAAAATCAAGGTATTT.

On this clone: A far larger clone is a single base away, which makes a read error likely. Within the sample, other DNA sequences also encode this same CDR3. The chain's CDR3 is CALWEVGHYYKKLF. The CDR3 DNA is TGTGCCTTGTGGGAGGTGGGACACTATTATAAGAAACTCTTT. The chain is built from TRGV9 and TRGJ1 or TRGJ2. Matching the DNA to germline supplied the J gene, which TCRdb does not give. CDR1 and CDR2 (germline): GITISATS, ISYDGTV (reference sequence). The J segment lost 4 bases and the V segment lost 0 bases, leaving 6 bases of the junction unmatched. CDR3 length equals 14 residues.

By sample share, this clone is medium-sized. The gene calls are TRGV3 and TRGJP1. Germline trimming cut 1 base from V and 4 bases from J; bases unmatched to any gene: 6. This CDR3 has 15 residues. Germline V CDR1 and CDR2: VTNTFY, YDVSTARD (reference sequence). CDR3 coding DNA: TGTGCCACCTGGGACAGCGTCCACACTGGTTGGTTCAAGATATTT. Its translation: CATWDSVHTGWFKIF.

Points on this clone: A far larger clone is only one base removed, so a read error is likely. Other nucleotide sequences from this sample produce the same CDR3. No J gene was assigned, while the V gene was called as TRGV2. Germline-derived CDR1 and CDR2 are EGSNGY and YDSYNSKV. This CDR3 is built from 14 residues. CDR3 region: CATWDVENYYKKLF. Here the CDR3 DNA reads TGTGCCACCTGGGACGTAGAGAATTATTATAAAAAACTCTTT.

Concerning this clone: The TCRdb protein, from a much larger clone, departs from this DNA's translation at residues 5 and 13, likely by read error; the protein shown derives from the DNA. The genes are TRGV9 and TRGJP. The J gene is absent in TCRdb and was assigned here via DNA matching to germline. Per the germline V gene, CDR1 is GITISATS and CDR2 is ISYDGTV (reference sequence). This CDR3 has 17 amino acids. CDR3 sequence: CALWGEIQELGKEIKVF. The CDR3 DNA reads TGTGCCTTGTGGGGGGAGATACAAGAGTTGGGCAAAGAAATCAAGGTATTT.

As regards this clone: The protein held in TCRdb is that of a much larger clone and does not match this DNA's translation at residue 5, likely because of a read error; the protein shown is translated from the DNA. CDR3 region: CALWGVRKNYYKKLF. The DNA for the CDR3 is TGTGCCTTGTGGGGGGTGAGAAAGAATTATTATAAGAAACTCTTT. The rearrangement uses TRGV9 and TRGJ1 or TRGJ2. In germline, CDR1 is GITISATS, CDR2 ISYDGTV (reference sequence). The CDR3 runs to 15 residues.

A few counts support this clone. A single base is all that separates this from a far larger clone, so a read error is likely. Other DNA sequences in the same sample also yield this CDR3. The rearrangement links TRGV9 to TRGJ1 or TRGJ2. This CDR3 spans 13 amino acids. In germline, CDR1 is GITISATS, CDR2 ISYDGTV (reference sequence). The CDR3, as DNA: TGTGCCTTGTGGGAGGTGCGTCCAGTGGAGAAGCTCTTT. Its protein product is CALWEVRPVEKLF.

This clone occurred many times. For this DNA, TCRdb reports the protein of a much larger clone, which diverges at residue 8, most likely from a read error; the protein presented here is translated directly from the DNA. The chain is built from TRGV9 and TRGJ1 or TRGJ2. This CDR3 is 10 amino acids long. CDR1 is GITISATS, CDR2 ISYDGTV, per germline (reference sequence). The CDR3 nucleotides read TGTGCCTTGAAGTATTATAAGGAACTCTTT. This sequence encodes CALKYYKELF.

Ten or more counts support this clone. TCRdb pairs this DNA with a much larger clone's protein that differs at residue 2, likely a read error; the protein shown was translated from the DNA. This chain uses TRGV9 with TRGJP. TCRdb supplies no J gene; here it was assigned by aligning the nucleotide sequence to germline. The germline CDR1 and CDR2 sequences are GITISATS and ISYDGTV (reference sequence). The CDR3 totals 16 residues. Here the CDR3 reads CTLWEAKELGKKIKVF. The CDR3 region has the DNA TGTACCTTGTGGGAGGCTAAGGAGTTGGGCAAAAAAATCAAGGTATTT.

This clone was seen repeatedly, ten times or more. TCRdb's entry gives the protein of a much larger clone, which mismatches this DNA's translation at residue 7, likely from a read error; the protein reported here is translated from the DNA. This rearrangement joins TRGV9 to TRGJ1 or TRGJ2. The J gene comes from matching the DNA to germline here; TCRdb lacks it. Germline V CDR1 and CDR2: GITISATS, ISYDGTV (reference sequence). Trimming removed 1 base from V and 2 bases from J; junction bases left unmatched: 5. CDR3 length: 14 residues. In nucleotides, the CDR3 is TGTGCCTTGTGGGAGGTAGCGGATTATTATAAGAAACTCTTT. Its translation: CALWEVADYYKKLF.

This clone ranks as medium-sized. A read error is possible here, since a much larger clone lies one base away. Other DNA sequences of this sample code for an identical CDR3. V gene TRGV9 combines with J gene TRGJP. V shed 4 bases and J 5 bases; nucleotides not matched to a gene: 2. The germline CDR1 and CDR2 sequences are GITISATS and ISYDGTV (reference sequence). This CDR3 is built from 15 residues. CDR3 residues: CALWDEELGKKIKVF. CDR3 bases: TGTGCCTTGTGGGACGAAGAGTTGGGCAAAAAAATCAAGGTATTT.

To note about this clone: The protein TCRdb lists belongs to a much larger clone and differs from this DNA's translation at residue 3, which points to a read error; the protein shown is made from the DNA. The CDR3 DNA is TGTGCCATGTGGGAGCCCGACGGTTATAAGAAACTCTTT. Translating gives CAMWEPDGYKKLF. The chain links TRGV9 to TRGJ1 or TRGJ2. No J gene was available from TCRdb, and it was assigned here by a germline match of the DNA. The CDR3 totals 13 residues. Per germline, CDR1 GITISATS and CDR2 ISYDGTV (reference sequence).

This clone was seen more than once but under ten times. TCRdb's protein for this DNA is that of a much larger clone and differs from the translation at residue 7, likely a read error; the protein shown is the DNA translation. The V and J genes are TRGV2 and TRGJ1 or TRGJ2. TCRdb leaves out the J gene; it was filled in here by matching the DNA to germline. CDR1 is EGSNGY, CDR2 YDSYNSKV, per germline. J was trimmed by 4 bases and V by 0 bases; bases with no gene match: 6. The CDR3 is made up of 14 amino acids. DNA for the CDR3: TGTGCCACCTGGGACGGGTCGCGATATTATAAGAAACTCTTT. This gives the protein CATWDGSRYYKKLF.

A few counts support this clone. This DNA translates differently at residue 5 from the TCRdb protein, which is that of a much larger clone; a read error is likely, and the protein shown is the DNA's own translation. V usage is TRGV3 and J usage is TRGJ1 or TRGJ2. The CDR3 sequence is 11 residues long. The germline V gene has CDR1 VTNTFY and CDR2 YDVSTARD (reference sequence). The CDR3 coding sequence is TGTGCCACCTGGGCCAGGCCGAAGAAACTCTTT. This codes for CATWARPKKLF.

This clone was counted a few times. TCRdb's protein for this DNA is that of a much larger clone and differs from the translation at residue 5, likely a read error; the protein shown is the DNA translation. The rearrangement links TRGV2 to TRGJ1 or TRGJ2. Since TCRdb gives no J gene, matching the DNA to germline was used here to assign it. The CDR3 length is 14 residues. Germline CDR1 is EGSNGY and CDR2 is YDSYNSKV. The CDR3 nucleotides are TGTGCCACCTGGGGCGGGCCAGGGATTTATAAGAAACTCTTT. The encoded protein is CATWGGPGIYKKLF.

This clone was picked up many times. A far larger clone is off by one base, so a read error is likely. Additional DNA sequences in this sample encode the identical CDR3. The chain uses TRGV9 and TRGJP. TCRdb leaves out the J gene; it was filled in here by matching the DNA to germline. The CDR3 extends over 17 amino acids. The germline gives CDR1 GITISATS, CDR2 ISYDGTV (reference sequence). DNA for the CDR3: TGTGCCCTGTGGGATAACCTAAACGGGTTGGGCAAAAAAATCAAGGTATTT. Its translation is CALWDNLNGLGKKIKVF.

The table lists this clone with many counts. The likely explanation is a read error, given a far larger clone one base away. Different DNA sequences within this sample yield the same CDR3. The chain couples TRGV9 to TRGJ1 or TRGJ2. The J gene is not listed in TCRdb, so it was assigned here from a DNA match to germline. Germline V gene data show CDR1 as GITISATS and CDR2 as ISYDGTV (reference sequence). CDR3 length: 11 residues. The CDR3 sequence is CALWERYKKLF. CDR3 sequence (DNA): TGTGCCCTGTGGGAGAGGTATAAGAAACTCTTT.

This clone appeared many times. TCRdb's protein for this DNA is that of a much larger clone and differs from the translation at residue 8, likely a read error; the protein shown is the DNA translation. This chain uses TRGV9 with TRGJP. The CDR3 covers 17 residues. J gave up 7 bases and V 1 base, and 7 bases lay outside the gene matches. In germline, CDR1 is GITISATS, CDR2 ISYDGTV (reference sequence). CDR3 bases: TGTGCCTTGTGGGAGGTCCCAGCCGAGTTGGGCAAAAAAATCAAGGTATTT. It yields the protein CALWEVPAELGKKIKVF.